One and the same sample provided the 9 T cell receptor beta chains below, sequenced in a study of neurological immune-mediated disorders. TCRdb independently ran MiXCR on the 5' RACE reads; one entry per CDR3 protein. This table holds 20,000 to 25,000 distinct CDR3 sequences, about 10% found once. Sequenced material: PBMCs. Receptors were obtained from a woman aged 55 to 70 with HTLV-1-associated myelopathy (HAM/TSP).

Ten or more counts support this clonotype. The chain carries TRBV20-1 and TRBJ2-1; TRBD1 matches at 9 bases. This CDR3 spans 15 amino acids. Germline lookup yields CDR1 DFQATT and CDR2 SNEGSKA (reference sequence). Trimming cost V 0 bases and J 2 bases; bases outside gene matches: 2. The CDR3 DNA follows: TGCAGTGCTAGAGAGGACAGGGGCCCCTACAATGAGCAGTTCTTC. Translation gives CSAREDRGPYNEQFF.

This clonotype was counted at least ten times. The chain recombines TRBV7-2 with TRBJ2-3, with TRBD2 matching over 8 bases. The CDR3 consists of 14 residues. CDR1 and CDR2 (germline): SGHTA, FQGNSA. Trimming cost V 6 bases and J 6 bases; bases outside gene matches: 8. The CDR3 sequence is CASRHAGGGDTQYF. The CDR3 nucleotides read TGTGCCAGCAGACACGCGGGGGGCGGCGATACGCAGTATTTT.

This clonotype was seen at least ten times. This sequence joins TRBV5-1 and TRBJ2-4; the match to TRBD1 covers 9 bases. The CDR3 sequence is 14 residues long. Looked up from germline, CDR1 is SGHRS and CDR2 is YFSETQ. V gave up 1 base and J gave up 6 bases; unmatched junction bases: 2. CDR3 sequence reads: CASSLTGGSNIQYF. The CDR3 nucleotides are TGCGCCAGCAGCTTGACAGGGGGCTCAAACATTCAGTACTTC.

This clonotype was detected ten times or more. The chain combines TRBV6-6 with TRBJ2-2; D is tentatively TRBD1 or TRBD2 (5 bases each). V was shortened by 8 bases and J by 3 bases, with 10 bases between the two germline ends. The CDR3 sequence is 13 residues long. The V gene's germline CDR1 is MNHNY and CDR2 SVGAGI (reference sequence). The CDR3 sequence: CASQRGDTGELFF. CDR3 coding DNA: TGTGCCAGCCAAAGGGGAGACACCGGGGAGCTGTTTTTT.

At least ten counts were recorded for this clonotype. The CDR3 bases are TGTGCCTGGAGTGTACGTGGGGTAAACATTCAGTACTTC. This translates into CAWSVRGVNIQYF. The chain combines TRBV30 with TRBJ2-4; unclear D gene. CDR3 length: 13 amino acids. Germline V gene data show CDR1 as GTSNPN and CDR2 as SVGIG (reference sequence). V gave up 0 bases and J gave up 6 bases, with 9 bases separating them.

This rearrangement joins TRBV20-1 to TRBJ1-2; D is possibly TRBD1 (5 bases). This CDR3 region has 12 residues. Per germline, CDR1 DFQATT and CDR2 SNEGSKA (reference sequence). DNA for the CDR3: TGCAGATACACTGGGGGAACCCATGGCTACACCTTC. This sequence encodes CRYTGGTHGYTF.

This chain uses TRBV20-1 with TRBJ2-1; 13 nucleotides align to TRBD2. Germline CDR1 and CDR2: DFQATT and SNEGSKA (reference sequence). CDR3 length: 13 residues. V lost 6 bases, J lost 10 bases, and 6 bases stayed unmatched. Here the CDR3 reads CSAGATSGGEQFF. Here the CDR3 DNA reads TGCAGTGCCGGGGCGACTAGCGGGGGGGAGCAGTTCTTC.

This clonotype was observed at least ten times. DNA for the CDR3: TGTGCCAGCAGCCCCGAAAGACTGGATACGCAGTATTTT. Residues: CASSPERLDTQYF. The chain links TRBV5-6 to TRBJ2-3; no firm D call. Germline lookup yields CDR1 SGHDT and CDR2 YYEEEE. CDR3 length: 13 residues. V dropped 4 bases and J dropped 6 bases, with 12 bases sitting between them.

This clonotype was detected ten times or more. V gene TRBV5-8 combines with J gene TRBJ1-1, with a possible D match to TRBD1 (5 bases). With 1 base removed from V and 1 base from J, the gap between germline ends came to 8 bases. Germline V gives CDR1 SGHTS, CDR2 YDEGEE. The CDR3 loop spans 14 amino acids. CDR3: CASSLRQRNTEAFF. The CDR3 bases are TGTGCCAGCAGCTTGCGACAGAGGAACACTGAAGCTTTCTTT.